Listed below are T cell receptor beta chains from one sample, sequenced in a study of blood T cell repertoires in COVID-19. The protocol was immunoSEQ multiplex PCR, while the TCRdb copy is restricted to in-frame clones and leaves out a portion. The sample records approximately 240,000 clones, 75% to 85% being singletons. Material for sequencing was peripheral blood. The receptors shown here come from a woman in her thirties or forties who had recovered from COVID-19. Each CDR3 is given with its conserved first and last residue. The D gene is left open where the match is weak.

j_call	v_call	d_call	cdr3_length	cdr3_nt	cdr3_aa
TRBJ1-2	TRBV7-2	-	13	TGTGCCAGCAGCAGAGACAGCTACTATGGCTACACCTTC	CASSRDSYYGYTF
TRBJ2-2	TRBV7-2	-	15	TGTGCCAGCAGCTTAGGCAGGGTCAACACCGGGGAGCTGTTTTTT	CASSLGRVNTGELFF
TRBJ1-5	TRBV18	-	14	TGTGCCAGCTCACCCTTATATAGCAATCAGCCCCAGCATTTT	CASSPLYSNQPQHF
TRBJ1-1	TRBV3-1/TRBV3-2	TRBD1	13	TGTGCCAGCAGCGTTGGACAGGGACGTGAAGCTTTCTTT	CASSVGQGREAFF
TRBJ1-6	TRBV7-8	-	16	TGTGCCAGCAGCTTAGCGAACCGACAGATCAATTCACCCCTCCACTTT	CASSLANRQINSPLHF
TRBJ1-2	TRBV4-3	-	15	TGCGCCAGCAGCCAAGATCTGGGGTCAACGGGAGGCTACACCTTC	CASSQDLGSTGGYTF
TRBJ2-2	TRBV4-1	TRBD1	16	TGCGCCAGCAGCCAAGCAGACAGGGTGAACACCGGGGAGCTGTTTTTT	CASSQADRVNTGELFF
TRBJ2-1	TRBV5-1	TRBD1	14	TGCGCCAGCAGCGACGACAGGGGGGGCAATGAGCAGTTCTTC	CASSDDRGGNEQFF
TRBJ2-2	TRBV5-1	TRBD2	16	TGCGCCAGCAGCTTGTTAGCGGGGGAGAACACCGGGGAGCTGTTTTTT	CASSLLAGENTGELFF
TRBJ1-1	TRBV7-9	-	14	TGTGCCAGCAGCTTAGGGAGCCTGAACACTGAAGCTTTCTTT	CASSLGSLNTEAFF